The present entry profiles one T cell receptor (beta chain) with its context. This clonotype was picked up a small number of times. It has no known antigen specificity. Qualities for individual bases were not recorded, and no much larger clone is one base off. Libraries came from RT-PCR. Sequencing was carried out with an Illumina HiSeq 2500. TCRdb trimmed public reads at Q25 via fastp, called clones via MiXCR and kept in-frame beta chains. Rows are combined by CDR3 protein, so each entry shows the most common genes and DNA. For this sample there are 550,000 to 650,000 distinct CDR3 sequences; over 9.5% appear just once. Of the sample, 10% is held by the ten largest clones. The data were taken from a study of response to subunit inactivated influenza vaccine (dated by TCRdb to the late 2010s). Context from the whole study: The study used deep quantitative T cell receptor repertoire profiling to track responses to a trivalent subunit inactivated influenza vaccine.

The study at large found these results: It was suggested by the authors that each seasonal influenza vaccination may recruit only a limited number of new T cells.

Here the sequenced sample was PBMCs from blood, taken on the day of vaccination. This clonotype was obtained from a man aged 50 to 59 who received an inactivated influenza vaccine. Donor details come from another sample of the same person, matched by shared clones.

The CDR3 sequence is CASSRTAGTGGNGELFF. The nucleotide sequence is given as TGTGCCAGCAGTCGCACGGCCGGGACAGGGGGCAACGGGGAGCTGTTTTTT. Recombination linked TRBV5-6 to TRBJ2-2; 12 bases in the middle match TRBD1. The CDR3 starts with the cysteine, ends with the phenylalanine, and has 17 residues. Just the 51-base CDR3 DNA is kept, in frame starting at base 1. The germline V gene supplies CDR1 SGHDT and CDR2 YYEEEE. Compared with germline, V lacks 5 bases and J lacks 7 bases; bases without a gene match: 12.